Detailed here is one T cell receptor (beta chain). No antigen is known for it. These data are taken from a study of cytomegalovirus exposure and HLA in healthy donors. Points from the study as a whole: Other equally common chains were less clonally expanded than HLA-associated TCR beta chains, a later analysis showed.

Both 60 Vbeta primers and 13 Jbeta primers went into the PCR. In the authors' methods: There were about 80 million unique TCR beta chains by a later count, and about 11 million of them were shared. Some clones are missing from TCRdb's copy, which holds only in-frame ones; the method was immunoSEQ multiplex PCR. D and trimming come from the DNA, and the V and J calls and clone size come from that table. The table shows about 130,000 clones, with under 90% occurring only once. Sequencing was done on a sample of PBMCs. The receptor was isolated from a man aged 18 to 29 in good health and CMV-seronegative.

The CDR3: CASSQGLAGTDTQYF. The CDR3 region has the DNA TGCGCCAGCAGCCAAGGACTAGCCGGCACAGATACGCAGTATTTT. The gene calls are TRBV4-3 and TRBJ2-3; 7 bases line up with TRBD2. Germline lookup yields CDR1 LGHNA and CDR2 YSLEER. The CDR3 runs to 15 residues. J lost 1 base, V lost 1 base, and 2 bases had no gene match.